This T cell receptor (beta chain) was recorded in a study of Graves' ophthalmopathy and Graves' hyperthyroidism. Germline-derived CDR1 and CDR2 are SGHTA and FQGNSA. Trimming left V 6 bases short and J 8 bases short, with 19 bases between. The CDR3 runs to 15 residues. Excluded: other autoimmune disease, uncontrolled infection, pregnancy or lactation. Amplification from RNA transcripts yielded the TCR beta CDR3 regions. HTBI-primed RT-PCR formed the first round, and a multiplex PCR formed the second. TCRdb passed the multiplex PCR reads through MiXCR, listing each CDR3 protein once. The sample holds about 1.1 million distinct CDR3 sequences, about two fifths seen once.

The clonotype originates from an adult man with Graves' hyperthyroidism. Sequenced sample: peripheral blood or thyroid tissue (not recorded which). The V gene is TRBV7-2, the J gene TRBJ1-4; D possibly corresponds to TRBD1 (5 bases). The CDR3 DNA follows: TGTGCCAGCAGTCCCCAGGGTAGTTTTGTAGAAAAACTGTTTTTT. As protein: CASSPQGSFVEKLFF.